The source of this TCR beta chain is a study of cytomegalovirus exposure and HLA in healthy donors. The germline V gene encodes CDR1 SGHVS and CDR2 FQNEAQ. The length of the CDR3 is 13 residues. Between the trimmed V and J ends, which lost 3 bases and 8 bases, there was a span of 13 bases. Regarding the study as a whole: The investigators catalogued 150 to 200 TCR beta chains as cytomegalovirus-associated. It was only CMV serostatus that was available as immune exposure information. Donors were assumed by presence/absence analyses to have roughly uniform sequencing depth.

It was with 60 Vbeta and 13 Jbeta primers that the PCR ran. Data came from immunoSEQ multiplex PCR; TCRdb stores just in-frame clones and leaves some out. The sample yields approximately 85,000 clones, approximately 80% seen once. This clone was recorded a few times. Its antigen remains unknown. The receptor comes from a woman aged 45 to 65 in good health and CMV-seropositive. Sequences were obtained from PBMCs. This chain uses TRBV7-8 with TRBJ1-1; maybe TRBD1 (6 bases). The DNA of the CDR3 is TGTGCCAGCAGCTTGGTAGGGGGGGGAGAAGCTTTCTTT. Protein: CASSLVGGGEAFF.